This TCR beta chain was captured by sequencing in a study of shared clonotypes between healthy human individuals. HIV-negative, healthy adults without recent acute infections or vaccinations were the donors. The donors were all Caucasian adults (living in Nashville, Tennessee). The CDR3 sequence is 16 residues long. Germline loops: CDR1 GTSNPN, CDR2 SVGIG (reference sequence). Deletions cut 1 base from V and 1 base from J, with 14 bases between. Sequenced by immunoSEQ multiplex PCR; TCRdb stores in-frame clones only, minus some. Of millions of clones in the sample, around 94% were seen once. The material sequenced was naive CD4+ T cells sorted from blood. Regarding subset: CD45RA+ positively selected. The receptor comes from a man aged 18 to 30 in good health. This chain connects TRBV30 to TRBJ1-3; D is ambiguous. CDR3 in amino acids: CAWSAARMISGNTIYF. CDR3 nucleotides: TGTGCCTGGAGTGCGGCCAGAATGATATCTGGAAACACCATATATTTT.